This T cell receptor beta chain was obtained from a study of cytomegalovirus exposure and HLA in healthy donors. As for the study in general: Most genotyped donors, 81% of about 400, had Caucasian-associated genetic ancestry.

The PCR contained 60 Vbeta and 13 Jbeta primers. TCRdb's table, derived via immunoSEQ multiplex PCR, lists solely in-frame clones and lacks some. The sample contains about 120,000 clones, about 10% of which appear only once. Trimming left V 2 bases short and J 6 bases short, with 16 bases between. The CDR3 is 15 amino acids. Per germline, CDR1 WSHSY and CDR2 SAAADI. This clone was detected only a few times. The target antigen is unknown. Overall study results and limits: Per a prior analysis, the majority of TCR beta V segments were productive roughly 87% or roughly 30% of the time.

The chain combines TRBV10-2 with TRBJ1-1; D possibly corresponds to TRBD1 (5 bases). Specimen: PBMCs. This sequence originates from a man aged 25 to 40 in good health and CMV-seronegative. The CDR3 loop is CASSEREEWGAEAFF. CDR3 sequence (DNA): TGCGCCAGCAGTGAGAGAGAGGAGTGGGGGGCTGAAGCTTTCTTT.